This T cell receptor (beta chain) emerged from a study of CD8 T cells in ankylosing spondylitis. Whole-study findings and limits: Past research had described some motif variants in reactive arthritis synovial fluid and blood.

This CDR3 spans 14 amino acids. With 6 bases removed from V and 2 bases from J, the gap between germline ends came to 15 bases. Germline V gene sequence: CDR1 SGHRS, CDR2 YFSETQ. TCRdb re-derived calls from the 5' RACE reads in MiXCR, one entry per CDR3 protein. The sample lists about 240,000 distinct CDR3 sequences; 9.5% to 12% were seen once. This clonotype occurred many times. What it recognizes is unknown. J is TRBJ2-7 and V is TRBV5-1; TRBD1 is a possible D gene (6 bases). Source material: blood, either unsorted or a sorted T cell fraction (not recorded which). This receptor was taken from a male donor with ankylosing spondylitis or in good health (not recorded which). The CDR3 region is CASTLGHIPYEQYF. In DNA form, the CDR3 reads TGCGCCAGCACTCTGGGACATATTCCCTACGAGCAGTACTTC.